A selection of T cell receptor beta chains follows, all from one sample in a study of blood T cell repertoires in COVID-19. TCRdb keeps only in-frame clones here, not all; method: immunoSEQ multiplex PCR. The sample lists under 300,000 clones; 70% to 85% were seen once. The sequenced material came from peripheral blood. The receptor source for this set is a human donor with COVID-19, enrolled during active disease. The donor label of this sample is uncertain. Each CDR3 is given with its conserved first and last residue.

TRBV7-2 17 CASSLSGLAGGGNEQFF
TRBV5-4 14 CASSQDRLGEKLFF
TRBV5-4 12 CASSYGGETQYF
TRBV7-2 17 CASSLGSVDRGLNEQYF
TRBV12-3/TRBV12-4 12 CASSRLDSPLHF
TRBV21-1 15 CASSALPYSNQPQHF
TRBV7-3 15 CASSNRLAGADTQYF
TRBV29-1 12 CSVAGQGNEQFF
TRBV12-5 15 CASGIRTGGTGELFF
TRBV19 15 CASSTSGTGGQPQHF
TRBV5-1 14 CASTGTLNTGELFF
TRBV7-9 16 CASSQGRSTNTGELFF
TRBV28 15 CASSLRLAGSHEQYF
TRBV6-2/TRBV6-3 16 CASSYPQGLGYNEQFF
TRBV9 15 CASSTQRGGQAGYTF
TRBV28 14 CASRHQGAWTEAFF
TRBV6-2/TRBV6-3 15 CASSAGTGINNEQFF
TRBV29-1 11 CSAPRLGEGFF
TRBV29-1 15 CSVGQSVGGNTEAFF
TRBV28 14 CASSLGLAPYEQYF
TRBV27 14 CASSLDRITYEQYF
TRBV3-1/TRBV3-2 15 CASSQALANTGELFF
TRBV5-1 15 CASSSSTTSADTQYF
TRBV7-3 15 CASSLNRGSYNEQFF
TRBV27 16 CASSPRRGNSNQPQHF
TRBV29-1 11 CSAITGFGYTF
TRBV3-1/TRBV3-2 14 CASSGRGGQETQYF
TRBV19 15 CASSMVATLAGELFF
TRBV19 16 CASSEDRGSGRETQYF
TRBV24-1 16 CATSDQRGGAKNIQYF
TRBV13 15 CASSLGLADSYEQYF
TRBV28 13 CASSDTGLYGYTF
TRBV7-2 15 CASSLGGEYQETQYF
TRBV18 18 CASSPRVSGTGGHYEQYF
TRBV28 19 CASRKTSGTSPSLTDTQYF
TRBV7-9 11 CATLSDTEAFF
TRBV28 13 CASSFDSGTEAFF
TRBV3-1/TRBV3-2 15 CASSQTGTGPDTQYF
TRBV2 13 CASTGGTYNEQFF
TRBV27 17 CASSPINQGSPGNTIYF
TRBV14 15 CASSQRGGRLAEAFF
TRBV18 13 CASSRAKNTEAFF
TRBV12-3/TRBV12-4 13 CASSKIYRVEQFF
TRBV5-4 18 CANSLDLKYRESGNTIYF
TRBV10-1 15 CASSESSAGTGELFF